Presented here are 30 T cell receptor beta chains from one specimen sequenced in a study of blood T cell repertoires in COVID-19. The repertoire was sequenced with immunoSEQ multiplex PCR; TCRdb's copy has only in-frame clones and lacks some. In the table there are under 250,000 clones, 81% of which are singletons. Sequencing was done on a sample of PBMCs or T cells enriched from blood (not recorded which). The receptors come from a woman between 50 and 59 years old with acute COVID-19.

The chain links TRBV19 to TRBJ2-4, with D possibly being TRBD2 (5 bases). Looked up from germline, CDR1 is LNHDA and CDR2 is SQIVND (reference sequence). The CDR3 extends over 15 amino acids. V gave up 5 bases and J gave up 2 bases, with 13 bases separating them. CDR3 sequence (DNA): TGTGCCAGTAGTCCCCTGGGAGAGTCCAAAAACATTCAGTACTTC. Amino acid sequence: CASSPLGESKNIQYF.

This sequence joins TRBV10-3 and TRBJ1-1; D uncertain. V was cut by 6 bases and J by 1 base, with 9 bases left in between. The CDR3 length is 13 residues. Per germline, CDR1 ENHRY and CDR2 SYGVKD. This chain's CDR3 is CAISERPNTEAFF. DNA for the CDR3: TGTGCCATCAGCGAGCGTCCGAACACTGAAGCTTTCTTT.

The sample holds one count of this clone. The chain links TRBV5-1 to TRBJ1-1; D may be TRBD1 (6 bases). The germline CDR1 and CDR2 sequences are SGHRS and YFSETQ. V lost 1 base and J lost 5, with 12 bases in between. This CDR3 is built from 14 residues. The chain's CDR3 is CASSLSAGVTEAFF. In nucleotides, the CDR3 is TGCGCCAGCAGCTTGTCGGCAGGGGTAACTGAAGCTTTCTTT.

The gene calls are TRBV4-3 and TRBJ2-1; TRBD2 agrees at 14 bases. Germline CDR1 and CDR2: LGHNA and YSLEER. V dropped 4 bases and J dropped 1; count of bases not matched to a gene: 3. CDR3 size: 17 residues. The CDR3 sequence is CASSPRTSGGSYNEQFF. For the CDR3, the DNA is TGCGCCAGCAGCCCTAGGACTAGCGGGGGGTCCTACAATGAGCAGTTCTTC.

This clone was counted at least ten times. V gene TRBV7-2 combines with J gene TRBJ1-2; 9 positions agree with TRBD1. The germline gives CDR1 SGHTA, CDR2 FQGNSA. With V trimmed by 5 bases and J by 4 bases, 5 bases remained unmatched. CDR3 size: 14 residues. This chain's CDR3 is CASSPQGAIYGYTF. The DNA of the CDR3 is TGTGCCAGCAGCCCACAGGGGGCCATCTATGGCTACACCTTC.

The rearrangement links TRBV7-9 to TRBJ2-5; possible D gene TRBD1, 5 bases. Trimming cost V 7 bases and J 5 bases, with 14 bases left between them. Germline CDR1 SEHNR, CDR2 FQNEAQ (reference sequence). The CDR3 is 13 amino acids. CDR3 nucleotides: TGTGCCAGCAATTCCCAGGGTCCGGAGACCCAGTACTTC. Its protein is CASNSQGPETQYF.

The gene calls are TRBV18 and TRBJ1-1; 8 positions agree with TRBD1. With V trimmed by 1 base and J by 3 bases, 1 base remained unmatched. Germline lookup yields CDR1 KGHSH and CDR2 LQKENI. The CDR3 extends over 14 amino acids. The CDR3 bases are TGTGCCAGCTCACCACAGACAGGGGACACTGAAGCTTTCTTT. Its translation is CASSPQTGDTEAFF. The whole variable domain, filled in from reference TRBV18 and TRBJ1-1, reads NAGVMQNPRHLVRRRGQEARLRCSPMKGHSHVYWYRQLPEEGLKFMVYLQKENIIDESGMPKERFSAEFPKEGPSILRIQQVVRGDSAAYFCASSPQTGDTEAFFGQGTRLTVV.

The rearrangement links TRBV28 to TRBJ2-5; 10 bases fit TRBD1. After removal of 5 bases from V and 5 bases from J, the junction contained 5 bases not matched to a gene. The germline CDR1 and CDR2 sequences are MDHEN and SYDVKM. The CDR3 loop spans 14 amino acids. This CDR3 is CASSATGGTETQYF. CDR3 nucleotide sequence: TGTGCCAGCAGTGCGACAGGGGGCACGGAGACCCAGTACTTC.

V is TRBV5-6 and J is TRBJ2-1; 10 bases fit TRBD2. V shed 4 bases, J shed 9 bases, and the junction held 10 bases outside the gene matches. The germline CDR1 and CDR2 sequences are SGHDT and YYEEEE. There are 15 residues in the CDR3. The CDR3 DNA follows: TGTGCCAGCAGCATTACTAGCGGGATAAGAGGTGAGCAGTTCTTC. Protein product: CASSITSGIRGEQFF.

The chain couples TRBV10-1 to TRBJ2-1; weak D call: TRBD2 (5 bases). This CDR3 has 18 amino acids. Trimming took 0 bases from V and 8 from J, leaving 23 bases between them. From germline, CDR1 is WNHNN and CDR2 SYGVQD (reference sequence). The CDR3 nucleotides are TGCGCCAGCAGTGAGTCGTTTATGAGCGGATCGGTGCGGGATGAGCAGTTCTTC. It yields the protein CASSESFMSGSVRDEQFF.

The chain recombines TRBV6-1 with TRBJ1-1; TRBD1 might be the D (6 bases). With 2 bases removed from V and 7 bases from J, the gap between germline ends came to 11 bases. This CDR3 spans 13 amino acids. Germline CDR1 reads MNHNS; CDR2 reads SASEGT. The chain's CDR3 is CASSEWGPYEAFF. The CDR3 nucleotides are TGTGCCAGCAGTGAATGGGGGCCATATGAAGCTTTCTTT.

The rearrangement uses TRBV27 and TRBJ2-7, with D maybe TRBD1 (5 bases). The length of the CDR3 is 13 residues. Trimming stripped 6 bases from V and 3 bases from J, with 12 bases between. Germline CDR1 is MNHEY and CDR2 is SMNVEV (reference sequence). The CDR3 spells CASRSDKLYEQYF. CDR3 bases: TGTGCCAGCAGATCGGACAAACTCTACGAGCAGTACTTC.

This chain uses TRBV20-1 with TRBJ2-3, with D perhaps TRBD1 (6 bases). The germline gives CDR1 DFQATT, CDR2 SNEGSKA (reference sequence). The germline V and J ends were trimmed by 7 bases and 3 bases, with 8 bases remaining between them. The CDR3 contains 11 residues. CDR3 DNA sequence: TGCAGTGGGGGGCTAACAGATACGCAGTATTTT. Translated: CSGGLTDTQYF.

The chain recombines TRBV10-3 with TRBJ2-3; possibly TRBD2 for D (5 bases). Trimming took off 2 bases at V and 0 bases at J, with 6 bases between the two ends. The germline CDR1 and CDR2 sequences are ENHRY and SYGVKD. This CDR3 spans 14 amino acids. The CDR3 reads CAISERTSTDTQYF. CDR3 DNA: TGTGCCATCAGTGAGCGGACTAGCACAGATACGCAGTATTTT.

This clone was seen only once. The rearrangement joins TRBV19 to TRBJ2-1; 8 bases line up with TRBD1. Trimming removed 10 bases from V and 1 base from J; junction bases left unmatched: 3. Germline V gene lookup returns CDR1 LNHDA and CDR2 SQIVND (reference sequence). The CDR3 sequence is 13 residues long. The CDR3 spells CATGDRSYNEQFF. DNA of the CDR3: TGTGCCACCGGGGACAGGTCCTACAATGAGCAGTTCTTC.

CDR3 sequence (DNA): TGTGCCACCAGAGGACTAGCGGGATCTGAGACCCAGTACTTC. This codes for CATRGLAGSETQYF. The V gene is TRBV24-1, the J gene TRBJ2-5, with 12 bases lining up with TRBD2. J gave up 5 bases and V 7 bases, and 4 bases lay outside the gene matches. CDR3 length: 14 residues. Germline loops: CDR1 KGHDR, CDR2 SFDVKD.

The V call is TRBV5-3, the J call TRBJ2-3, with TRBD2 matching 11 bases. TRBV5-3 is an ORF for which the function is uncertain. The CDR3 sequence is 21 residues long. The J segment lost 0 bases and the V segment lost 2 bases, leaving 17 bases of the junction unmatched. The CDR3 DNA sequence: TGTGCCAGAAGCTTTATCTGCACAACTAGCGGGAGTCCCCCCAGCACAGATACGCAGTATTTT. The encoded protein is CARSFICTTSGSPPSTDTQYF.

This chain links TRBV7-8 with TRBJ2-2, with TRBD1 as a possible D gene (5 bases). Looked up from germline, CDR1 is SGHVS and CDR2 is FQNEAQ. Trimming took 5 bases from V and 0 from J, leaving 13 bases between them. This CDR3 contains 16 residues. The CDR3 DNA follows: TGTGCCAGCAGCCCCCCGAGACAGCCGAACACCGGGGAGCTGTTTTTT. It is translated as CASSPPRQPNTGELFF.

The CDR3 protein is CASSSKGLAVYEQYF. CDR3 coding DNA: TGTGCCAGCAGTTCGAAGGGACTAGCGGTCTACGAGCAGTACTTC. The genes are TRBV27 and TRBJ2-7; 11 bases align to TRBD2. Germline loops: CDR1 MNHEY, CDR2 SMNVEV (reference sequence). Germline trimming cut 4 bases from V and 3 bases from J; bases unmatched to any gene: 5. The CDR3 is 15 residues long.

This chain links TRBV15 with TRBJ1-2; 7 positions match TRBD1. The CDR3 sequence is 18 residues long. The germline gives CDR1 LNHNV, CDR2 YYDKDF (reference sequence). Trimming cost V 1 base and J 5 bases; bases outside gene matches: 16. CDR3 protein: CATSRGGMTGQVPYGYTF. DNA for the CDR3: TGTGCCACCAGCAGAGGGGGTATGACTGGACAGGTCCCTTATGGCTACACCTTC.

This clone is a singleton in its sample. The chain employs TRBV7-2 and TRBJ2-2; D may be TRBD1 (6 bases). Germline V gene data show CDR1 as SGHTA and CDR2 as FQGNSA. This CDR3 contains 13 residues. Trimming left V 5 bases short and J 5 bases short, with 9 bases between. The CDR3 DNA reads TGTGCCAGCAGCCCCACAGGGACCGGGGAGCTGTTTTTT. Translated, it gives CASSPTGTGELFF.

The chain couples TRBV28 to TRBJ1-2, with a possible D match to TRBD1 (5 bases). This CDR3 contains 15 residues. Germline V gene lookup returns CDR1 MDHEN and CDR2 SYDVKM. Between the trimmed V and J ends, which lost 2 bases and 4 bases, there was a span of 14 bases. CDR3 DNA: TGTGCCAGCAGTTTACAGGGTAGGGGAGGCTATGGCTACACCTTC. It encodes CASSLQGRGGYGYTF.

CDR3 loop: CASSQGMANVLTF. CDR3 coding DNA: TGTGCCAGCTCCCAGGGAATGGCCAACGTCCTGACTTTC. This sequence joins TRBV18 and TRBJ2-6; maybe TRBD1 (5 bases). The germline CDR1 and CDR2 sequences are KGHSH and LQKENI. CDR3 length equals 13 residues. V dropped 6 bases and J dropped 6 bases, with 9 bases sitting between them. The full variable domain, with the rest looked up from reference TRBV18 and TRBJ2-6, is NAGVMQNPRHLVRRRGQEARLRCSPMKGHSHVYWYRQLPEEGLKFMVYLQKENIIDESGMPKERFSAEFPKEGPSILRIQQVVRGDSAAYFCASSQGMANVLTFGAGSRLTVL.

The chain combines TRBV20-1 with TRBJ2-5; D is perhaps TRBD2 (7 bases). Germline lookup yields CDR1 DFQATT and CDR2 SNEGSKA (reference sequence). V was clipped by 3 bases and J by 1 base, with 15 bases between them. CDR3 size: 15 residues. CDR3 region: CSASLGGEGQETQYF. The CDR3 DNA is TGCAGTGCTAGTTTAGGGGGGGAGGGCCAAGAGACCCAGTACTTC.

This clone was counted a few times. The J gene is TRBJ1-5, the V gene TRBV4-1; 9 bases are a match to TRBD1. Germline V lookup: CDR1 MGHRA, CDR2 YSYEKL. Unmatched junction bases numbered 4, after V lost 4 bases and J lost 6 bases. This CDR3 contains 14 residues. In DNA, the CDR3 is TGCGCCAGCAGCCCGGGACAGGGATTTCAGCCCCAGCATTTT. It yields the protein CASSPGQGFQPQHF.

The chain recombines TRBV24-1 with TRBJ2-2; 9 nucleotides agree with TRBD2. With V trimmed by 5 bases and J by 8 bases, 8 bases remained unmatched. The germline gives CDR1 KGHDR, CDR2 SFDVKD. The CDR3 totals 15 residues. As DNA, the CDR3 is TGTGCCACCAGTGTAGCCAGCGGGGGGCAAGGGGAGCTGTTTTTT. Amino acid sequence: CATSVASGGQGELFF.

The V gene is TRBV7-2, the J gene TRBJ2-3; 8 nucleotides line up with TRBD1. CDR3 length: 14 residues. After removal of 6 bases from V and 4 bases from J, the junction contained 6 bases not matched to a gene. Germline V lookup: CDR1 SGHTA, CDR2 FQGNSA. The CDR3, as DNA: TGTGCCAGCAGTTCGCAGGGGGCTCCAGATACGCAGTATTTT. This encodes CASSSQGAPDTQYF. Together with reference TRBV7-2 and TRBJ2-3, the CDR3 gives the full variable domain: GAGVSQSPSNKVTEKGKDVELRCDPISGHTALYWYRQSLGQGLEFLIYFQGNSAPDKSGLPSDRFSAERTGGSVSTLTIQRTQQEDSAVYLCASSSQGAPDTQYFGPGTRLTVL.

The chain combines TRBV9 with TRBJ2-1; the match to TRBD2 covers 8 bases. The CDR3 is made up of 17 amino acids. CDR1 SGDLS and CDR2 YYNGEE come from the germline V gene. V was pared by 0 bases and J by 1 base, with 6 bases of the junction left unmatched. The CDR3, as DNA: TGTGCCAGCAGCGTAGAGGTTAGCGGGAAGTCCTACAATGAGCAGTTCTTC. Residues: CASSVEVSGKSYNEQFF. The entire variable domain, with the rest obtained from reference TRBV9 and TRBJ2-1, is as follows: DSGVTQTPKHLITATGQRVTLRCSPRSGDLSVYWYQQSLDQGLQFLIQYYNGEERAKGNILERFSAQQFPDLHSELNLSSLELGDSALYFCASSVEVSGKSYNEQFFGPGTRLTVL.

The DNA for the CDR3 is TGTGCCAGCAGCGAAGCCACAGGGGCGCGGGCTTTCTTT. It translates to CASSEATGARAFF. The rearrangement links TRBV7-8 to TRBJ1-1; 7 bases map to TRBD1. CDR3 size: 13 residues. CDR1 and CDR2 from the germline V gene are SGHVS and FQNEAQ. The trim removed 5 bases at V and 11 bases at J, leaving 11 bases unmatched.

A few counts support this clone. The rearrangement uses TRBV6-4 and TRBJ2-3; the match to TRBD1 covers 8 bases. Germline CDR1 is MRHNA and CDR2 is SNTAGT. V trimming: 1 base; J trimming: 1 base; junction bases outside the gene matches: 4. The length of the CDR3 is 16 residues. CDR3 residues: CASSDLPGQGTDTQYF. The CDR3 DNA is TGTGCCAGCAGTGACTTGCCGGGACAGGGCACAGATACGCAGTATTTT.